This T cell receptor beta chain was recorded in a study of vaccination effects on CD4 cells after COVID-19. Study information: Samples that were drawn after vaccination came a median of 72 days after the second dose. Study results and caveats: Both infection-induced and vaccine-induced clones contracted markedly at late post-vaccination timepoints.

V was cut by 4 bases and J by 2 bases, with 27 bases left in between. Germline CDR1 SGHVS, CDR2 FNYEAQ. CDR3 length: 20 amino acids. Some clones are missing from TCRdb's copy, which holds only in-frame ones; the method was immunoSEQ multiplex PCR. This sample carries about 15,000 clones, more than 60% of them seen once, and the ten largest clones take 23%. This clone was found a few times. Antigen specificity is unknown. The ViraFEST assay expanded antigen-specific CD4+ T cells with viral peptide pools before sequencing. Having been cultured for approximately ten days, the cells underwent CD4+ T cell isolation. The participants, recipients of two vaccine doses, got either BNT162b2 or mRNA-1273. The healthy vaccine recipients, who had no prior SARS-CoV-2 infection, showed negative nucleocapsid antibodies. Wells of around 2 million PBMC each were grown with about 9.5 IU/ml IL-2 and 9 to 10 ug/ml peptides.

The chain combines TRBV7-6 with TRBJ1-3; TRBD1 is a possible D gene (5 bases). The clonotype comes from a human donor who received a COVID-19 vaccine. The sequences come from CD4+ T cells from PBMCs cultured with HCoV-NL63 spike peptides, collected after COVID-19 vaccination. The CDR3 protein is CASSSLSSAGRIRTGNTIYF. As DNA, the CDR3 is TGTGCCAGCAGCTCTCTTTCTTCGGCAGGGAGGATTCGGACTGGAAACACCATATATTTT.